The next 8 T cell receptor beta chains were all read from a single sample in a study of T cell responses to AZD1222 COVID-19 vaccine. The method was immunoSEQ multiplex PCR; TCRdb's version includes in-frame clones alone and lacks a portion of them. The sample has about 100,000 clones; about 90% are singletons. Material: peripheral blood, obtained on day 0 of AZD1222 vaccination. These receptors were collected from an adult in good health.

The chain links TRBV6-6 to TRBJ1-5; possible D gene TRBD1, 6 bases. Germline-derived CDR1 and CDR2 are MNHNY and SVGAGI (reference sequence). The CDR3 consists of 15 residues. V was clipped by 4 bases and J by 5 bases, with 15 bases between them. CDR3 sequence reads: CASSLGGGIDQPQHF. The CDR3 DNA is TGTGCCAGCAGTTTGGGAGGGGGGATCGATCAGCCCCAGCATTTT.

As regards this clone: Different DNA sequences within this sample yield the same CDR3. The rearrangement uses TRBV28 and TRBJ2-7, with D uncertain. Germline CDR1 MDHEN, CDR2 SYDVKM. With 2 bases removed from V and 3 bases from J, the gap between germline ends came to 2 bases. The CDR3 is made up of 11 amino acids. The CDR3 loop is CASSLLYEQYF. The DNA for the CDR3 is TGTGCCAGCAGTTTACTCTACGAGCAGTACTTC.

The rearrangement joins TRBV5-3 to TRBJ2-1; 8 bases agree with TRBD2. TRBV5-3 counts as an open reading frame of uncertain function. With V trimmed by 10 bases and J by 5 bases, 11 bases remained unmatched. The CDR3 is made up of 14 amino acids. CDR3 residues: CAVPSGGCHNEQFF. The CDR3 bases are TGTGCCGTACCATCGGGGGGGTGCCACAATGAGCAGTTCTTC.

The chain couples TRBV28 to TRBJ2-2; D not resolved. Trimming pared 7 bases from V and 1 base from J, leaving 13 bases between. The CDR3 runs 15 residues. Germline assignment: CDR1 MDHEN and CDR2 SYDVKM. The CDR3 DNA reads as TGTGCCAGCAAGTGGCGCCCAGGGAACACCGGGGAGCTGTTTTTT. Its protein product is CASKWRPGNTGELFF.

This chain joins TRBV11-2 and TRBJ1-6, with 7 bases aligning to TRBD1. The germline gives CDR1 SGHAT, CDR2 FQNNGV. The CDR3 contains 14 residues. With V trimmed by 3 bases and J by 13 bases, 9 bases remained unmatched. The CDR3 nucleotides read TGTGCCAGCAGCTTTACCGGGACAGCGATTCCCCTCCACTTT. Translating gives CASSFTGTAIPLHF.

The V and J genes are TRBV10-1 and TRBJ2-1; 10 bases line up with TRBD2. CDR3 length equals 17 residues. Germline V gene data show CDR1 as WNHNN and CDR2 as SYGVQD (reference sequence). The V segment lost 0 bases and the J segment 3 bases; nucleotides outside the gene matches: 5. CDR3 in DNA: TGCGCCAGCAGTGAGTCGGGGGGGACTAGCGACTACAATGAGCAGTTCTTC. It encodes CASSESGGTSDYNEQFF.

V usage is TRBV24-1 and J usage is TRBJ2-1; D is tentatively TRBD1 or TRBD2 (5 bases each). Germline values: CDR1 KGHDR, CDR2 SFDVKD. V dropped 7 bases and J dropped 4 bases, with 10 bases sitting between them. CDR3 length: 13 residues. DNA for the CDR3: TGTGCCACCAGCGGGACGAATTACAATGAGCAGTTCTTC. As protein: CATSGTNYNEQFF.

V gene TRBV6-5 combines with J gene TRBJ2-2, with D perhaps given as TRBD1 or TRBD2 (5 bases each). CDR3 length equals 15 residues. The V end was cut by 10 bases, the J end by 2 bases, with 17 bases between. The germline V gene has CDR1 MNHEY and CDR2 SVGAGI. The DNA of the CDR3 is TGTGCCACCACACCCGGGGCTTCAAACACCGGGGAGCTGTTTTTT. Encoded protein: CATTPGASNTGELFF.